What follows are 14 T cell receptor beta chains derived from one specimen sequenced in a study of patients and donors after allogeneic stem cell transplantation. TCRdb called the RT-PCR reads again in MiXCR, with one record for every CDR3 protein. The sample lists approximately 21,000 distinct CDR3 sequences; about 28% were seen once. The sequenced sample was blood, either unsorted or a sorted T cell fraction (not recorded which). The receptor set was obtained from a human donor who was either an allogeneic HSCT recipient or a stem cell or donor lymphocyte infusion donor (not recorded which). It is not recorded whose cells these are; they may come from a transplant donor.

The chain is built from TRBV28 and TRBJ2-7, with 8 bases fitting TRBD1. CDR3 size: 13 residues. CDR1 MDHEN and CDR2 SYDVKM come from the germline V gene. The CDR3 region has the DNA TGTGCCAGCAAATCAGGGGGCGGTCCGTACCCTAACGTC. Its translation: CASKSGGGPYPNV.

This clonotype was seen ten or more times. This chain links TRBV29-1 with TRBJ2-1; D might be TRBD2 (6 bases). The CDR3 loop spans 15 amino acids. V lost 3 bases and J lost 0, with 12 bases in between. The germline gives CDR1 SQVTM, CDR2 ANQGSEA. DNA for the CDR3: TGCAGCGTTGAGGGCGGGATCCCCTCCTACAATGAGCAGTTCTTC. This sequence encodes CSVEGGIPSYNEQFF.

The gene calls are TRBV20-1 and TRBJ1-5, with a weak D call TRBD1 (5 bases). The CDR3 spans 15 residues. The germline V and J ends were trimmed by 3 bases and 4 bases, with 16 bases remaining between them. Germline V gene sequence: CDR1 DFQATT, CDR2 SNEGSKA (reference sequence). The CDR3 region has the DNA TGCAGTGCTAGGATAGACAGCAAAGGGAATCAGCCCCAGCATTTT. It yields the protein CSARIDSKGNQPQHF.

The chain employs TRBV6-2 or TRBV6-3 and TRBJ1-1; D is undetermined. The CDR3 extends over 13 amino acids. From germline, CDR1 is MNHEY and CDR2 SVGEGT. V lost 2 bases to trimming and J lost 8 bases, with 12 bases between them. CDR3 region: CASSYAGILEAFF. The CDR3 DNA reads TGTGCCAGCAGTTACGCAGGCATATTGGAAGCTTTCTTT.

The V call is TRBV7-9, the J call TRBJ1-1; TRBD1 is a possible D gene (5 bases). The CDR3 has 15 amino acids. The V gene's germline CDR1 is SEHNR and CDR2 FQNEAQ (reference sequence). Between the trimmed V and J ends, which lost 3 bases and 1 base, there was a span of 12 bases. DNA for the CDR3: TGTGCCAGCAGCTTCTCGGGACCCCGGAACACTGAAGCTTTCTTT. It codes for CASSFSGPRNTEAFF.

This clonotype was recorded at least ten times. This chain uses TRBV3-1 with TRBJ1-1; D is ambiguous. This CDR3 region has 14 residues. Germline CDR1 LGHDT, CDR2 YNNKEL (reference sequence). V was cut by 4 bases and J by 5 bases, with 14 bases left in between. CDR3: CASSPHGFRTEAFF. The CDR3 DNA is TGTGCCAGCAGCCCCCACGGGTTTCGGACTGAAGCTTTCTTT.

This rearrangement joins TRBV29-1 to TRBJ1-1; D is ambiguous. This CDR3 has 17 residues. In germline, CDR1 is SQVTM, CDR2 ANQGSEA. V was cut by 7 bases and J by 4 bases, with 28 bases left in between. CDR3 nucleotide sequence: TGCAGCGCCCACATAACCCCCTCGGGCAGGTCGCCCACTGAAGCTTTCTTT. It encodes CSAHITPSGRSPTEAFF.

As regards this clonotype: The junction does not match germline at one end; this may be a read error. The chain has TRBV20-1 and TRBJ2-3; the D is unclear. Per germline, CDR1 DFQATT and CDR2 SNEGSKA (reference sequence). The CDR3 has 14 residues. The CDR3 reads CSARTRMGTDTQYF. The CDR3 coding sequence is TGCAGTGCCCGCACTCGGATGGGCACCGATACGCAGTATTTT.

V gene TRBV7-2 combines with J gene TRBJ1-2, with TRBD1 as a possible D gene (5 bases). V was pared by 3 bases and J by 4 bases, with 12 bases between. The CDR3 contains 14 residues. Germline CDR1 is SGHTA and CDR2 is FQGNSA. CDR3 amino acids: CASSFGREFYGYTF. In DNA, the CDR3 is TGTGCCAGCAGCTTTGGCAGGGAATTCTATGGCTACACCTTC.

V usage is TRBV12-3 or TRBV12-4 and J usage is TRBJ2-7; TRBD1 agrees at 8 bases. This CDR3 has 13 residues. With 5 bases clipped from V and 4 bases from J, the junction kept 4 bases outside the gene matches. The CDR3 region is CASSRDRGYEQYF. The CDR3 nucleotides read TGTGCCAGCAGTCGAGACAGGGGATACGAGCAGTACTTC.

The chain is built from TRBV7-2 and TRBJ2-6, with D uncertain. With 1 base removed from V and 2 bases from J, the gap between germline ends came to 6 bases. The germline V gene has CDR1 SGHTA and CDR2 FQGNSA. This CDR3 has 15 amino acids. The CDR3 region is CASSLDRAGANVLTF. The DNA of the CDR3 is TGTGCCAGCAGCTTAGACAGAGCTGGGGCCAACGTCCTGACTTTC. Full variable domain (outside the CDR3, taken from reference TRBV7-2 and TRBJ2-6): GAGVSQSPSNKVTEKGKDVELRCDPISGHTALYWYRQSLGQGLEFLIYFQGNSAPDKSGLPSDRFSAERTGGSVSTLTIQRTQQEDSAVYLCASSLDRAGANVLTFGAGSRLTVL.

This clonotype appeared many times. CDR3 sequence reads: CASSLRIRGNQPQHF. Here the CDR3 DNA reads TGTGCCAGCAGTTTAAGGATCCGGGGCAATCAGCCCCAGCATTTT. The chain uses TRBV12-3 or TRBV12-4 and TRBJ1-5; D not certain. The CDR3 covers 15 residues. The ends were cut back, 2 bases at V and 2 bases at J, with 10 bases in the middle.

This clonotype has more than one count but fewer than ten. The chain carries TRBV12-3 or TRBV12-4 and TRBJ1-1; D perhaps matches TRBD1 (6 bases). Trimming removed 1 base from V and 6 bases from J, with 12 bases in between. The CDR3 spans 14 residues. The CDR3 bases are TGTGCCAGCAGTTTAGTAAGGGGGAGGGCTGAAGCTTTCTTT. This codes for CASSLVRGRAEAFF.

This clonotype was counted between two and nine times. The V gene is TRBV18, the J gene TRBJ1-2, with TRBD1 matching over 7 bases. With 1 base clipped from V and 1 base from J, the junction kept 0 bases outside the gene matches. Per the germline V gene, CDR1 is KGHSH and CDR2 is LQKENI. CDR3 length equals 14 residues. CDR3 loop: CASSPRDSNYGYTF. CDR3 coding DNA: TGTGCCAGCTCACCACGGGACAGTAACTATGGCTACACCTTC.